A selection of T cell receptor beta chains follows, all from one sample in a study of high-grade serous ovarian cancer treatment subgroups. Profiled with immunoSEQ multiplex PCR; TCRdb holds only in-frame clones, not every one. The table records 19,000 or so clones, approximately 81% of them present only once. Sequenced input: tumor tissue. These receptors were obtained from a human donor with high-grade serous ovarian cancer. The CDR3 runs from the conserved cysteine through the conserved F or W. A D gene is named only where the DNA matches it firmly. Clone size is shown for a subset of rows, as once, few, many or a class of expanded clone.

v_call: TRBV19
d_call: -
clone_size: -
j_call: TRBJ1-4
cdr3_nt: TGTGCCAGTACAGCCGGGGAGGCCACAACTAATGAAAAACTGTTTTTT
cdr3_aa: CASTAGEATTNEKLFF

v_call: TRBV28
d_call: -
clone_size: -
j_call: TRBJ1-6
cdr3_nt: TGTGCCAGCATCCGACTGGGTTCACCCCTCCACTTT
cdr3_aa: CASIRLGSPLHF

v_call: TRBV10-3
d_call: -
clone_size: -
j_call: TRBJ2-1
cdr3_nt: TGTGCCATCAGGCCCGTTGACGGTAAGCAGGATGAGCAGTTCTTC
cdr3_aa: CAIRPVDGKQDEQFF

v_call: TRBV11-3
d_call: TRBD2
clone_size: -
j_call: TRBJ2-1
cdr3_nt: TGTGCCAGCAGCATAGCGGGAGAGCAGTTCTTC
cdr3_aa: CASSIAGEQFF

v_call: TRBV7-8
d_call: TRBD2
clone_size: few
j_call: TRBJ2-7
cdr3_nt: TGTGCCAGCACCAACCGGGAGGGGGCCTACGAGCAGTACTTC
cdr3_aa: CASTNREGAYEQYF

v_call: TRBV29-1
d_call: -
clone_size: few
j_call: TRBJ1-1
cdr3_nt: TGCAGCGTTGACTGGAACACTGAAGCTTTCTTT
cdr3_aa: CSVDWNTEAFF

v_call: TRBV11-3
d_call: -
clone_size: -
j_call: TRBJ1-1
cdr3_nt: TGTGCCAGCAGCCAGGGGTGGATGAACACTGAAGCTTTCTTT
cdr3_aa: CASSQGWMNTEAFF

v_call: TRBV10-3
d_call: -
clone_size: -
j_call: TRBJ1-4
cdr3_nt: TGTGCCATCAGTGGCAGGGTAGCCGAAAAACTGTTTTTT
cdr3_aa: CAISGRVAEKLFF

v_call: TRBV7-2
d_call: -
clone_size: -
j_call: TRBJ2-1
cdr3_nt: TGTGCCAGCAGCTTAGATGGCTGGGCTAATGAGCAGTTCTTC
cdr3_aa: CASSLDGWANEQFF

v_call: TRBV19
d_call: -
clone_size: -
j_call: TRBJ1-2
cdr3_nt: TGTGCCAGTAGCTTCGAACCAAATGGGGCTTATGGCTACACCTTC
cdr3_aa: CASSFEPNGAYGYTF

v_call: TRBV6-1
d_call: TRBD2
clone_size: -
j_call: TRBJ2-1
cdr3_nt: TGTGCCAGCCATCCGACTAGCGGGAGTGGCTATGAGCAGTTCTTC
cdr3_aa: CASHPTSGSGYEQFF